This is a list of T cell receptor beta chains from one sample in a study of blood T cell repertoires in COVID-19. Using immunoSEQ multiplex PCR, the repertoire was profiled, and TCRdb retains in-frame clones only, with some absent. This sample has around 340,000 clones; approximately 83% occur once, and the top ten carry 4% to 5.5%. The sequenced sample consisted of PBMCs or T cells enriched from blood (not recorded which). Every receptor here comes from a woman in her thirties or forties with acute COVID-19. Each CDR3 is given with its conserved first and last residue. D genes are given only for firm matches.

d_call v_call cdr3_aa
. TRBV3-1/TRBV3-2 CASSQGQGQARTEAFF
. TRBV19 CASTPGRGGELFF
TRBD2 TRBV4-2 CASSQEQAGGTAEQFF
TRBD2 TRBV18 CASSLNSGSQETQYF
TRBD1 TRBV10-3 CAISGDRGTEAFF
TRBD1 TRBV7-2 CASSLVRGNNEQFF
TRBD2 TRBV7-3 CASSLTVAGGTDTQYF
. TRBV13 CASSLTRPGSETQYF
TRBD1 TRBV7-9 CASSFGTGSTEAFF
. TRBV18 CASSQRLATNEKLFF
. TRBV5-1 CASSEVRAFNMNTEAFF
TRBD1 TRBV5-4 CASTPGGTGGNTEAFF
TRBD2 TRBV9 CASSVGTSGGKNIQYF
. TRBV7-9 CASRPNRAHLAKNIQYF
. TRBV27 CASRRQRNTEAFF
. TRBV13 CASSLVTDFWDTEAFF
TRBD2 TRBV6-6 CASRNVAGGHEQYF
TRBD1 TRBV6-2/TRBV6-3 CASSRTGGPTNEKLFF
. TRBV27 CASSSLDRHQPQHF
TRBD1 TRBV5-5 CASSRYWAGGLNQPQHF
TRBD1 TRBV4-2 CASSPDWGQSTDTQYF
. TRBV4-3 CASSQDRRDYYGYTF
. TRBV28 CASRGGSYGYTF
. TRBV28 CASSLWGTKAFF
. TRBV19 CASSTTRGGTSGYTF
TRBD1 TRBV3-1/TRBV3-2 CASSQRGQWNTEAFF
. TRBV18 CASSSETGLFDNSPLHF
. TRBV11-2 CASSLDGSKNIQYF
. TRBV4-1 CASSQDLSQGVLMGYTF
. TRBV19 CASSTTGSIEQYF
. TRBV24-1 CATSDLRDSTNEQFF
TRBD1 TRBV6-5 CASSFRMGQGRGGYTF
TRBD1 TRBV19 CASSIGTGPYTEAFF
. TRBV27 CASSFPPFPTQYF
. TRBV2 CASRSSYNSPLHF
. TRBV5-8 CASLVGAPNTGELFF
. TRBV7-9 CASSLPQGLNTEAFF
TRBD2 TRBV7-2 CASSFTTGLAQETQYF
TRBD2 TRBV4-2 CASSQDLRTSGRGWSYNEQFF
TRBD1 TRBV28 CASGANRGRSLLDTEAFF
. TRBV19 CASSLLGVGYGYTF
. TRBV6-5 CASSYRDNNEQFF
TRBD1 TRBV29-1 CSVEGADRGTGELFF
. TRBV7-3 CASGSEKGELFF
. TRBV7-8 CASSLLQGGIYGYTF
TRBD2 TRBV27 CASSLRGLASQETQYF
TRBD1 TRBV6-2/TRBV6-3 CASSPAGGFNEKLFF
. TRBV28 CATSGAYEQYF
TRBD1 TRBV27 CASSPPGQGANEQFF
. TRBV15 CATRGWNKGYTF
. TRBV28 CASSLSGLSISPLHF
. TRBV7-2 CASSYRAYNEQFF
TRBD1 TRBV4-3 CASSDKIGGQGVDTQYF
TRBD1 TRBV3-1/TRBV3-2 CASSQGTDRDEKLFF